The 5 T cell receptor beta chains below all came from one sample that was sequenced in a study of blood T cell repertoires in COVID-19. Generated by immunoSEQ multiplex PCR, the TCRdb table keeps only in-frame clones and is missing some. Among 80,000 to 130,000 clones, 70% to 90% were seen once, and the ten largest hold more than 5.5%. Sequencing was carried out using peripheral blood. Receptor source: a woman aged 60-75 years with acute or convalescent COVID-19.

This rearrangement joins TRBV7-9 to TRBJ2-1, with D perhaps TRBD2 (6 bases). CDR1 is SEHNR, CDR2 FQNEAQ, per germline (reference sequence). The CDR3 runs to 16 residues. Trimming removed 5 bases at V and 1 base at J, with 15 bases between. CDR3 protein: CASSPGLGVSYNEQFF. DNA for the CDR3: TGTGCCAGCAGCCCGGGACTGGGAGTTTCCTACAATGAGCAGTTCTTC.

The CDR3 region is CASSFTGGRAEAFF. The CDR3 DNA follows: TGTGCCAGCAGCTTCACAGGGGGTCGCGCTGAAGCTTTCTTT. J is TRBJ1-1 and V is TRBV5-4; TRBD1 aligns across 8 bases. This CDR3 comprises 14 residues. Looked up from germline, CDR1 is SGHNT and CDR2 is YYREEE (reference sequence). V trimming: 2 bases; J trimming: 6 bases; junction bases outside the gene matches: 6.

The V call is TRBV5-1, the J call TRBJ2-2; D is ambiguous. The CDR3 has 15 amino acids. The germline CDR1 and CDR2 sequences are SGHRS and YFSETQ. Trimming cost V 0 bases and J 7 bases, with 13 bases left between them. CDR3 in DNA: TGCGCCAGCAGCTTGGACGGGTTAGCCGTCGGGGAGCTGTTTTTT. It codes for CASSLDGLAVGELFF.

CDR3 nucleotide sequence: TGTGCCAGCAGCTTACAGCGGCTTTACAATGAGCAGTTCTTC. Its translation is CASSLQRLYNEQFF. The rearrangement uses TRBV11-2 and TRBJ2-1; possibly TRBD2 for D (5 bases). The CDR3 is 14 amino acids. The germline V gene encodes CDR1 SGHAT and CDR2 FQNNGV. Trimming stripped 2 bases from V and 4 bases from J, with 9 bases between.

Here the CDR3 reads CASRRQGSNYGYTF. In DNA, the CDR3 is TGTGCCAGCAGACGACAGGGTTCTAACTATGGCTACACCTTC. This chain links TRBV3-1 (or the pseudogene TRBV3-2) with TRBJ1-2; 7 bases are a match to TRBD1. V was clipped by 6 bases and J by 0 bases; unmatched bases: 4. Germline CDR1 reads LGHDT; CDR2 reads YNNKEL (reference sequence). This CDR3 comprises 14 residues.